Shown below are 16 T cell receptor beta chains from a single sample sequenced in a study of OX40 agonist ivuxolimab in advanced cancers. Clones were sequenced by immunoSEQ multiplex PCR, and TCRdb holds only the in-frame ones, with some missing. This table holds about 100,000 clones, approximately 89% found once. Material: CD4+ or CD8+ T cells sorted from blood, obtained in a trial of the OX40 agonist ivuxolimab. The origin of the receptors is an adult with an advanced solid tumor such as melanoma, head and neck, liver or kidney cancer.

The chain joins TRBV10-3 to TRBJ1-2; possible D gene TRBD1, 5 bases. The germline gives CDR1 ENHRY, CDR2 SYGVKD. V shed 3 bases and J shed 4 bases, with 9 bases lying between them. The CDR3 has 13 amino acids. The CDR3 protein is CAISDQGLYGYTF. Here the CDR3 DNA reads TGTGCCATCAGTGACCAGGGCCTCTATGGCTACACCTTC.

CDR3: CASSGRDSTDTQYF. In nucleotides, the CDR3 is TGTGCCAGCAGCGGCCGGGACAGCACAGATACGCAGTATTTT. The chain couples TRBV6-4 to TRBJ2-3, with D possibly being TRBD1 or TRBD2 (5 bases each). The germline gives CDR1 MRHNA, CDR2 SNTAGT. The CDR3 is made up of 14 amino acids. V was clipped by 6 bases and J by 0 bases, with 10 bases between them.

The chain has TRBV7-2 and TRBJ2-7; no clear D gene. Germline CDR1 SGHTA, CDR2 FQGNSA. The V gene lost 7 bases and the J gene lost 3 bases, with 13 bases spanning the gap. The CDR3 is 13 amino acids. The CDR3 region has the DNA TGTGCCAGCACACCCAGCCTTTACTACGAGCAGTACTTC. Translating it yields CASTPSLYYEQYF.

The chain recombines TRBV4-3 with TRBJ2-3; D gene unclear. V was clipped by 0 bases and J by 6 bases, with 7 bases between them. CDR3 length: 13 residues. Germline-derived CDR1 and CDR2 are LGHNA and YSLEER. The CDR3 region is CASSQDRPDTQYF. For the CDR3, the DNA is TGCGCCAGCAGCCAAGATCGCCCCGATACGCAGTATTTT.

The rearrangement links TRBV7-3 to TRBJ2-1; D unresolved. V was shortened by 0 bases and J by 5 bases, with 8 bases between the two germline ends. The CDR3 has 14 residues. Germline assignment: CDR1 SGHTA and CDR2 FQGTGA. As DNA, the CDR3 is TGTGCCAGCAGCTTAACTACCGGGCACAATGAGCAGTTCTTC. Amino acid sequence: CASSLTTGHNEQFF.

The V gene is TRBV7-9, the J gene TRBJ2-2, with D uncertain. Trimming removed 5 bases from V and 2 bases from J, with 15 bases in between. CDR1 is SEHNR and CDR2 is FQNEAQ in the germline V gene (reference sequence). The CDR3 loop spans 16 amino acids. Written as DNA, the CDR3 is TGTGCCAGCAGCGGAGATCGGGCCCTAAACACCGGGGAGCTGTTTTTT. This codes for CASSGDRALNTGELFF.

The CDR3 here is CASSSYQETQYF. The CDR3 DNA is TGTGCCAGCTCATCGTACCAAGAGACCCAGTACTTC. The chain joins TRBV18 to TRBJ2-5; no firm D call. CDR1 is KGHSH and CDR2 is LQKENI in the germline V gene. The CDR3 has 12 amino acids. The V and J ends lost 5 bases and 0 bases respectively, with 4 bases between them.

This chain connects TRBV18 to TRBJ2-5; D possibly corresponds to TRBD2 (5 bases). The CDR3 consists of 15 residues. Germline V gene lookup returns CDR1 KGHSH and CDR2 LQKENI. V lost 3 bases and J lost 4, with 15 bases in between. The CDR3 is CASSPSGWERETQYF. In DNA form, the CDR3 reads TGTGCCAGCTCACCCTCCGGGTGGGAGCGAGAGACCCAGTACTTC.

The rearrangement uses TRBV15 and TRBJ2-1, with no clear D. The CDR3 spans 13 residues. The V and J ends lost 0 bases and 8 bases respectively, with 8 bases between them. Germline loops: CDR1 LNHNV, CDR2 YYDKDF (reference sequence). CDR3 in amino acids: CATSRESLDEQFF. CDR3 sequence (DNA): TGTGCCACCAGCAGAGAGTCTCTGGATGAGCAGTTCTTC.

V and J are TRBV15 and TRBJ1-1; 10 nucleotides match TRBD1. The CDR3 sequence is 14 residues long. V lost 7 bases to trimming and J lost 1 base; unmatched junction nucleotides: 3. The germline V gene has CDR1 LNHNV and CDR2 YYDKDF (reference sequence). The CDR3 sequence is CATIRDRGNTEAFF. DNA for the CDR3: TGTGCCACCATACGGGACAGGGGGAACACTGAAGCTTTCTTT.

The genes are TRBV7-9 and TRBJ1-1; tentatively, D is TRBD1 (5 bases). V gave up 4 bases and J gave up 6 bases, with 18 bases separating them. This CDR3 is built from 15 residues. Germline loops: CDR1 SEHNR, CDR2 FQNEAQ (reference sequence). CDR3 nucleotides: TGTGCCAGCAGCTCAACTGGGACGCCAACGGCTGAAGCTTTCTTT. The encoded protein is CASSSTGTPTAEAFF.

The chain is built from TRBV7-9 and TRBJ2-2; 9 bases align to TRBD2. Unmatched junction bases numbered 6, after V lost 2 bases and J lost 2 bases. The CDR3 runs 17 residues. Germline CDR1 and CDR2: SEHNR and FQNEAQ (reference sequence). The CDR3 loop reads CASSLFPSGINTGELFF. The CDR3 bases are TGTGCCAGCAGCTTATTCCCTAGCGGGATTAACACCGGGGAGCTGTTTTTT.

This chain links TRBV19 with TRBJ1-5; 12 positions match TRBD1. Germline V gene lookup returns CDR1 LNHDA and CDR2 SQIVND (reference sequence). V was clipped by 7 bases and J by 3 bases; unmatched bases: 4. The CDR3 consists of 15 residues. The CDR3, as DNA: TGTGCCAGTACCAGGGACAGGGGGCCCAATCAGCCCCAGCATTTT. Amino acids: CASTRDRGPNQPQHF.

V usage is TRBV6-5 and J usage is TRBJ2-5, with 7 bases fitting TRBD2. This CDR3 spans 14 amino acids. V gave up 7 bases and J gave up 5 bases; unmatched junction bases: 10. In germline, CDR1 is MNHEY, CDR2 SVGAGI. The CDR3 here is CASKTGGLGETQYF. The CDR3 coding sequence is TGTGCCAGCAAGACGGGGGGTTTAGGGGAGACCCAGTACTTC.

This clone was recorded once. The rearrangement links TRBV29-1 to TRBJ2-7; D is tentatively TRBD1 or TRBD2 (6 bases each). V gave up 5 bases and J gave up 4 bases, with 15 bases separating them. Germline CDR1 is SQVTM and CDR2 is ANQGSEA. The CDR3 runs to 13 residues. CDR3 residues: CSVRSGAMYEQYF. Here the CDR3 DNA reads TGCAGCGTTCGGTCGGGGGCGATGTACGAGCAGTACTTC.

This clone was recorded only once. The V gene is TRBV6-6, the J gene TRBJ2-6; a possible D gene is TRBD1 (6 bases). From germline, CDR1 is MNHNY and CDR2 SVGAGI (reference sequence). CDR3 length: 13 residues. V lost 6 bases to trimming and J lost 4 bases, with 7 bases between them. CDR3 bases: TGTGCCAGCAGGGGGGCCGGGGCCAACGTCCTGACTTTC. Translation gives CASRGAGANVLTF.